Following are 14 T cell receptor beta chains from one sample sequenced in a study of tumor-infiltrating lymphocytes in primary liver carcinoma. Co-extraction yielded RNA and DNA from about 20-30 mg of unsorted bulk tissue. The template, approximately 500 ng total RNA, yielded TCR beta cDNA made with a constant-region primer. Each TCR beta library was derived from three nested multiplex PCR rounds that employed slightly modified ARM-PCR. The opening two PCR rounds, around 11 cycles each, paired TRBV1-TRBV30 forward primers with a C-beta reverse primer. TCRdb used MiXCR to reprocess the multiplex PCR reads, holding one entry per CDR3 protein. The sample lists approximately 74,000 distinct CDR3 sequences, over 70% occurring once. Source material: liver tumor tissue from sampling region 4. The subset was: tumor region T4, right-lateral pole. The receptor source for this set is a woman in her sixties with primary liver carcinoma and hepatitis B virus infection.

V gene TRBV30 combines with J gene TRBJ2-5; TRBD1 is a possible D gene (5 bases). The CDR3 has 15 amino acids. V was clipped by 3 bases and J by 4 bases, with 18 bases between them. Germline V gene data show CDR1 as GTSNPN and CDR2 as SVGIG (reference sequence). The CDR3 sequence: CAWRDIFRCGETQYF. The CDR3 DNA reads TGTGCCTGGAGGGACATATTCCGGTGTGGAGAGACCCAGTACTTC.

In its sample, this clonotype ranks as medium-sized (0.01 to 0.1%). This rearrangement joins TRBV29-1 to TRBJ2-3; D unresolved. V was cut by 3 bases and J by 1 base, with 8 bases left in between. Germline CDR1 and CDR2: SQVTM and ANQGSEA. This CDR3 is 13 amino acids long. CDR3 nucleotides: TGCAGCGTTGACGGTGGAGGCACAGATACGCAGTATTTT. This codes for CSVDGGGTDTQYF.

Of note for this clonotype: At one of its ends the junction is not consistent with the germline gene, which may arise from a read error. The CDR3 bases are TGCAGCGTTGCAGGCCCGCTCGAAGATTTATTT. Residues: CSVAGPLEDLF. The chain has TRBV29-1 and TRBJ1-1; D gene unclear. Germline V lookup: CDR1 SQVTM, CDR2 ANQGSEA. The CDR3 length is 11 residues.

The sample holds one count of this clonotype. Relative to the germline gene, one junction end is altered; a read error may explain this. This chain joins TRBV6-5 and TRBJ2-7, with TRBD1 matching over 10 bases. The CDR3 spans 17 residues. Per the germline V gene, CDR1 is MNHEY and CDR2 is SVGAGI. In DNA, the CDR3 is TGTGCCAACAGTTACTTTCCGCCGGGACAGGGGTATTGCGAGCAGTACTTC. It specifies CANSYFPPGQGYCEQYF.

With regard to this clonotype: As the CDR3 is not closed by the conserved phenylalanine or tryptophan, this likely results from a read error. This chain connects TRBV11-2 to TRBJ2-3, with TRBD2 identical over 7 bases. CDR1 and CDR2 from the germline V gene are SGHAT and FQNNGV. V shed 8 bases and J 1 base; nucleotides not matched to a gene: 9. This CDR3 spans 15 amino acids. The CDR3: CASGLEAGGTDTQYL. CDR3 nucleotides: TGTGCCAGCGGGCTAGAGGCGGGAGGCACAGATACGCAGTATTTA.

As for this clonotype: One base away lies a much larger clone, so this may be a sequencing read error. This CDR3 is CAWGSSYEQYF. The DNA for the CDR3 is TGTGCCTGGGGTAGTTCCTACGAGCAGTACTTC. The rearrangement links TRBV30 to TRBJ2-7; D gene ambiguous. V shed 5 bases and J shed 1 base, with 6 bases lying between them. Germline assignment: CDR1 GTSNPN and CDR2 SVGIG (reference sequence). This CDR3 region has 11 residues.

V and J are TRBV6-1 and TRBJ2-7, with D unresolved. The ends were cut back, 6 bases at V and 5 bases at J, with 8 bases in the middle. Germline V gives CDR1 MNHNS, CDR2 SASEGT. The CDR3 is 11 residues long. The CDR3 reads CASSYSDEQYF. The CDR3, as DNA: TGTGCCAGCAGCTACAGTGACGAGCAGTACTTC.

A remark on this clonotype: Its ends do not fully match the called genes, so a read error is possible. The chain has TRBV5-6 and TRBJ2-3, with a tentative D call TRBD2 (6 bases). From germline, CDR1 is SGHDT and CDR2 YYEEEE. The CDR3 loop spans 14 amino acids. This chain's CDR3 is CVSNRRAITDTQYF. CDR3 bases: TGTGTCAGCAACCGGAGGGCGATTACTGATACGCAGTATTTT.

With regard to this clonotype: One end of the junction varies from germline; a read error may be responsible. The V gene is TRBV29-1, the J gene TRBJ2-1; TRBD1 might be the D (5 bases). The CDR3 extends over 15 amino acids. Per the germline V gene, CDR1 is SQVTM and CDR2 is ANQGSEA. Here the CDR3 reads CSVEETQGGINEQIF. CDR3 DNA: TGCAGCGTTGAAGAAACCCAGGGTGGGATAAATGAGCAGATCTTC.

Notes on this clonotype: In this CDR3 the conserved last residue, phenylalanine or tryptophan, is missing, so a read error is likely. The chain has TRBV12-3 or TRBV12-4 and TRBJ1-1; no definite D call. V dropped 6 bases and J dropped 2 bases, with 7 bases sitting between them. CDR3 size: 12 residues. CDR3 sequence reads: CASRLANTEAFC. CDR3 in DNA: TGTGCCAGCAGACTGGCAAACACTGAAGCTTTCTGT.

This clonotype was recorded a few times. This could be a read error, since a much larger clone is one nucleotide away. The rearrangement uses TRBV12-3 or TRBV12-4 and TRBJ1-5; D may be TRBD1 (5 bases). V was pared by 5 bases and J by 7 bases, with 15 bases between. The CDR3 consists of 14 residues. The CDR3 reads CASSTSADIQPQHF. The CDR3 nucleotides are TGTGCCAGCAGTACCTCAGCGGACATCCAGCCCCAGCATTTT.

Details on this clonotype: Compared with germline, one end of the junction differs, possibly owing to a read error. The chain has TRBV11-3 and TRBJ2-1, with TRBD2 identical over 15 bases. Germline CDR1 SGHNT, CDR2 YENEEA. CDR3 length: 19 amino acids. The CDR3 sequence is CGSSAGHGGLAGGFNEQFF. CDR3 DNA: TGTGGCAGCAGCGCCGGACATGGGGGACTAGCGGGAGGATTCAATGAGCAATTCTTC.

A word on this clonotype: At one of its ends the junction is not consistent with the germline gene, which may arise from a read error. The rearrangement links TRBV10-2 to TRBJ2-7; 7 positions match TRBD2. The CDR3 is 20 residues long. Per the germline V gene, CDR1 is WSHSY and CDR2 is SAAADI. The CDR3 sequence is CASSKSGGSRGRLTFYEQYF. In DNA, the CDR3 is TGCGCCAGCAGTAAGTCGGGCGGTTCTCGCGGGAGACTCACCTTCTACGAGCAGTACTTC.

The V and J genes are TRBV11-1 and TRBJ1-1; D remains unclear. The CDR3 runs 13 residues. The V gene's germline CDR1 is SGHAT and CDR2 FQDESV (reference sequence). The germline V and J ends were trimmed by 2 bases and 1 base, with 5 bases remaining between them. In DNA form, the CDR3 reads TGTGCCAGCAGCTTAAACCGGAACACTGAAGCTTTCTTT. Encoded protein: CASSLNRNTEAFF.